This T cell receptor (beta chain) was sequenced during a study of blood T cell repertoires in COVID-19. Trimming at V came to 6 bases and at J to 5 bases, leaving 4 bases not matched to a gene. This CDR3 region has 12 residues. TCRdb's table, derived via immunoSEQ multiplex PCR, lists solely in-frame clones and lacks some. The sample holds around 230,000 clones; 65% to 90% are singletons and the top ten take around 10%. This clone has more than one count but fewer than ten. This receptor was obtained from a man in his fifties or sixties with COVID-19, enrolled during active disease. Source material: peripheral blood. The chain is built from TRBV12-3 or TRBV12-4 and TRBJ2-7, with TRBD1 matching 7 bases. DNA for the CDR3: TGTGCCAGCAGCCCACAGGGGAACGAGCAGTACTTC. Translation: CASSPQGNEQYF.